The 9 T cell receptor beta chains listed next were all sequenced from one sample in a study of blood T cell repertoires in COVID-19. Method: immunoSEQ multiplex PCR; TCRdb's copy keeps in-frame clones and lacks some. Among 110,000 or so clones listed, roughly nine tenths were seen once. The sample comprised peripheral blood. The receptor set was obtained from a man in his sixties or seventies who had recovered from COVID-19.

V usage is TRBV28 and J usage is TRBJ1-2; 10 positions agree with TRBD1. The V segment lost 3 bases and the J segment 6 bases; nucleotides outside the gene matches: 1. Germline V gives CDR1 MDHEN, CDR2 SYDVKM. CDR3 length: 13 residues. The CDR3 DNA reads TGTGCCAGCAGTTTGACAGGGGGCAATGGCTACACCTTC. Translating gives CASSLTGGNGYTF.

The chain links TRBV5-1 to TRBJ2-1, with 8 positions matching TRBD2. Germline CDR1 SGHRS, CDR2 YFSETQ. The trim removed 4 bases at V and 10 bases at J, leaving 10 bases unmatched. The CDR3 is 14 amino acids. DNA for the CDR3: TGCGCCAGCAGCCCGGGGAGAGCGGGAGTGGAGCAGTTCTTC. Translation gives CASSPGRAGVEQFF.

The CDR3 spells CASSLVGTTWGTQYF. CDR3 DNA: TGTGCCAGCAGCTTAGTCGGGACAACATGGGGGACCCAGTACTTC. This chain uses TRBV5-6 with TRBJ2-5, with D tentatively TRBD1 (6 bases). V was pared by 2 bases and J by 7 bases, with 18 bases between. Germline CDR1 reads SGHDT; CDR2 reads YYEEEE. The CDR3 consists of 15 residues.

This clone was found many times. This chain connects TRBV23-1 to TRBJ2-7; 11 bases are a match to TRBD1. TRBV23-1 is designated an ORF whose function remains uncertain. This CDR3 contains 14 residues. Trimming at V came to 4 bases and at J to 3 bases, leaving 2 bases not matched to a gene. The CDR3 DNA reads as TGCGCCAGCAGTCCGGGACAGGGGGTCTACGAGCAGTACTTC. The encoded protein is CASSPGQGVYEQYF.

The V call is TRBV5-1, the J call TRBJ2-1; possible D gene TRBD1, 6 bases. Germline CDR1 and CDR2: SGHRS and YFSETQ. V shed 4 bases and J shed 9 bases, with 11 bases lying between them. The CDR3 has 12 amino acids. The CDR3 bases are TGCGCCAGCAGCAGTAACAGGGCTGAGCAGTTCTTC. It codes for CASSSNRAEQFF.

This clone occurred once. The J gene is TRBJ1-5, the V gene TRBV5-1; D might be TRBD1 (6 bases). The V gene lost 2 bases and the J gene lost 2 bases, with 11 bases spanning the gap. This CDR3 comprises 15 residues. CDR1 is SGHRS and CDR2 is YFSETQ in the germline V gene. The CDR3 protein is CASSFQGLGNQPQHF. CDR3 nucleotides: TGCGCCAGCAGCTTTCAGGGGCTAGGCAATCAGCCCCAGCATTTT.

The rearrangement links TRBV11-3 to TRBJ2-5; 9 nucleotides match TRBD1. The trim removed 5 bases at V and 4 bases at J, leaving 8 bases unmatched. The CDR3 extends over 15 amino acids. Looked up from germline, CDR1 is SGHNT and CDR2 is YENEEA. CDR3: CASSLGQGGAETQYF. The CDR3 nucleotides read TGTGCCAGCAGCCTGGGACAGGGTGGGGCAGAGACCCAGTACTTC.

The chain carries TRBV7-2 and TRBJ2-1; a weak D match, TRBD2 (5 bases). Looked up from germline, CDR1 is SGHTA and CDR2 is FQGNSA. The CDR3 length is 13 residues. V lost 5 bases to trimming and J lost 5 bases, with 10 bases between them. The CDR3 DNA reads as TGTGCCAGCAGCCGGACTTGGCACAATGAGCAGTTCTTC. Amino acid sequence: CASSRTWHNEQFF.

This chain joins TRBV5-1 and TRBJ1-2; D is ambiguous. The CDR3 loop spans 15 amino acids. The V gene lost 1 base and the J gene lost 0 bases, with 10 bases spanning the gap. Germline CDR1 reads SGHRS; CDR2 reads YFSETQ. CDR3 sequence reads: CASSLPHLPNYGYTF. As DNA, the CDR3 is TGCGCCAGCAGCTTGCCACACCTTCCTAACTATGGCTACACCTTC.